What follows describes a single T cell receptor (beta chain). The data derive from a study of blood T cell repertoires in COVID-19. The overall study: Samples representing acute and convalescent COVID-19 were sourced from the United States, Italy and Spain. In each case, the material was cDNA or gDNA derived from T cells, B-cell-depleted T cells, or PBMCs.

Enrolment of Seattle patients took place during active infection, and they were followed longitudinally. As originally analysed: Nucleated cell number was recorded as an estimate derived from reference gene primer amplification. Some clones are missing from TCRdb's copy, which holds only in-frame ones; the method was immunoSEQ multiplex PCR. For V, J and clone size, that table is used; D and trimming come from the DNA. The sample holds around 260,000 clones, 80% to 90% seen once. Sequencing was performed on peripheral blood. The sequence was obtained from a woman in her 70s with COVID-19, enrolled during active disease.

The CDR3 is CAWSVVRFDTGELFF. CDR3 DNA sequence: TGTGCCTGGAGTGTTGTGCGTTTCGACACCGGGGAGCTGTTTTTT. V usage is TRBV30 and J usage is TRBJ2-2, with D unresolved. The V end was cut by 0 bases, the J end by 3 bases, with 11 bases between. Germline CDR1 is GTSNPN and CDR2 is SVGIG (reference sequence). The CDR3 is 15 amino acids.